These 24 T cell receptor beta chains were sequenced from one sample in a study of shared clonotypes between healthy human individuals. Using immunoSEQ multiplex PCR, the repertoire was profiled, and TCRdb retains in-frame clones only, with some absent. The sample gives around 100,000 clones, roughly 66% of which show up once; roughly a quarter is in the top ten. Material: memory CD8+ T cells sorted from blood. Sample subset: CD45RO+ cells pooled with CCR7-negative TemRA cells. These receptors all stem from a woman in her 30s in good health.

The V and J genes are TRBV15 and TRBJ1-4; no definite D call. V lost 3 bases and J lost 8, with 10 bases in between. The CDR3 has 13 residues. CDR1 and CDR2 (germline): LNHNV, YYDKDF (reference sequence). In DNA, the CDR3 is TGTGCCACCAGCAGTATAGGCTGGGAAAAACTGTTTTTT. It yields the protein CATSSIGWEKLFF.

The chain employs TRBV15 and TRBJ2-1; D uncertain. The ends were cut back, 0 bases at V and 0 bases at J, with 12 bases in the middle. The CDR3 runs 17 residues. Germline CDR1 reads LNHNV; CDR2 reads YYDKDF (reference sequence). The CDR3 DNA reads TGTGCCACCAGCAGAGATCGGTGGGGTTACTCCTACAATGAGCAGTTCTTC. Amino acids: CATSRDRWGYSYNEQFF.

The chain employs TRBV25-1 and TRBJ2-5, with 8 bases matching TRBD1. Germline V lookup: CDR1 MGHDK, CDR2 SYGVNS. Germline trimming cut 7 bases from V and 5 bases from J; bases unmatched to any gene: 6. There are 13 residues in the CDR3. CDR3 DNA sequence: TGTGCCAGCACCAAGACAGGGGTGGAGACCCAGTACTTC. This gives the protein CASTKTGVETQYF.

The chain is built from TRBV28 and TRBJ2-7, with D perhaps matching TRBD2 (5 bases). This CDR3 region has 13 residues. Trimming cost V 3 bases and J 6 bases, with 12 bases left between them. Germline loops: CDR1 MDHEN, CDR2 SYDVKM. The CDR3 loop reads CASSLAGVAEQYF. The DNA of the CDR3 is TGTGCCAGCAGTTTGGCCGGGGTAGCCGAGCAGTACTTC.

The CDR3 here is CASKGETYEQYF. In nucleotides, the CDR3 is TGTGCCAGTAAGGGCGAGACCTACGAGCAGTACTTC. The chain recombines TRBV19 with TRBJ2-7; D call uncertain. The CDR3 spans 12 residues. The V gene's germline CDR1 is LNHDA and CDR2 SQIVND (reference sequence). Trimming cost V 7 bases and J 2 bases, with 9 bases left between them. Together with reference TRBV19 and TRBJ2-7, the CDR3 gives the full variable domain: DGGITQSPKYLFRKEGQNVTLSCEQNLNHDAMYWYRQDPGQGLRLIYYSQIVNDFQKGDIAEGYSVSREKKESFPLTVTSAQKNPTAFYLCASKGETYEQYFGPGTRLTVT.

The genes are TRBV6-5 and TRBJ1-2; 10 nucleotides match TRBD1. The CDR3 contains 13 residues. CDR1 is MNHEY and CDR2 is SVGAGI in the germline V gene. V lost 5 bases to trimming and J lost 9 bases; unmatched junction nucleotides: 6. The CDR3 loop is CASSADRGECYTF. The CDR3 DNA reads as TGTGCCAGCAGTGCGGACAGGGGGGAGTGCTACACCTTC.

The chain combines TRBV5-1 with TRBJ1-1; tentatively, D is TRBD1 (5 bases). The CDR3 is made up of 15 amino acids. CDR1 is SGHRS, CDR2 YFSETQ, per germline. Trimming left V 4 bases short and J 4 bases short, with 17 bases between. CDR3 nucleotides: TGCGCCAGCAGCCCCGGGACCGGACCGTTCACTGAAGCTTTCTTT. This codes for CASSPGTGPFTEAFF.

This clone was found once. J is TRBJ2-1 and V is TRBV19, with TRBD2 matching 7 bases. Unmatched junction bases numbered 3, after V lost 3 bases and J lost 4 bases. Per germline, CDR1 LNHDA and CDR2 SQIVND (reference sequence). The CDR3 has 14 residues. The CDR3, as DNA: TGTGCCAGTAGTATCTGGCGGGGGTACAATGAGCAGTTCTTC. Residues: CASSIWRGYNEQFF.

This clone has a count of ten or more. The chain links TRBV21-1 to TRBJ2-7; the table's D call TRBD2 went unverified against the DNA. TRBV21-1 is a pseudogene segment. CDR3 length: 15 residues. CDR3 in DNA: TGTGCCAGCAGCAAAGGCGGGACCTACACCTACGAGCAGTACTTC. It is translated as CASSKGGTYTYEQYF.

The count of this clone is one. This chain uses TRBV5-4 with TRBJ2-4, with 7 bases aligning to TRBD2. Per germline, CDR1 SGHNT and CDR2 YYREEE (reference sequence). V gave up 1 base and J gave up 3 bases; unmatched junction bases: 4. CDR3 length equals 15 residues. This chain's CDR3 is CASSLPGGDKNIQYF. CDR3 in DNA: TGTGCCAGCAGCTTGCCGGGAGGAGACAAAAACATTCAGTACTTC.

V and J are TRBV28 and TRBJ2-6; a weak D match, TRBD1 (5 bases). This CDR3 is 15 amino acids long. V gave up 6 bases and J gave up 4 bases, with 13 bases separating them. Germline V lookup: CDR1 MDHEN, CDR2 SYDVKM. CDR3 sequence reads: CASRIQGSGANVLTF. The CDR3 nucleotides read TGTGCCAGCAGGATCCAGGGCTCCGGGGCCAACGTCCTGACTTTC.

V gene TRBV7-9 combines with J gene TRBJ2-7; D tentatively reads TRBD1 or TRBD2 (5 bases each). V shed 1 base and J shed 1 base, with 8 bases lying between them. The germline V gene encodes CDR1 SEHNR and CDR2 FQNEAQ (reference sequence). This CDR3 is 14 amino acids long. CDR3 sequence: CASSLGGPSYEQYF. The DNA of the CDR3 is TGTGCCAGCAGCTTAGGGGGACCGTCCTACGAGCAGTACTTC.

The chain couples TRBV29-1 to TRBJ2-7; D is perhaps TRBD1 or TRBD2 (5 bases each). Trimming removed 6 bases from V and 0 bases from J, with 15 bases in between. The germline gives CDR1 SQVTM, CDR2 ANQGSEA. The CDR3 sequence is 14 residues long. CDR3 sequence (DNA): TGCAGCGTCGTGAGGGGATCAAGCTCCTACGAGCAGTACTTC. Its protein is CSVVRGSSSYEQYF.

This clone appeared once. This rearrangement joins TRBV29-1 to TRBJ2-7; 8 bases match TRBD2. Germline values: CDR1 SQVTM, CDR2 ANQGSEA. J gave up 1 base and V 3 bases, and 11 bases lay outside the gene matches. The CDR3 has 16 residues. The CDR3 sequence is CSVDTRGAGGSYEQYF. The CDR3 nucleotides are TGCAGCGTTGATACGCGCGGGGCGGGAGGTTCCTACGAGCAGTACTTC.

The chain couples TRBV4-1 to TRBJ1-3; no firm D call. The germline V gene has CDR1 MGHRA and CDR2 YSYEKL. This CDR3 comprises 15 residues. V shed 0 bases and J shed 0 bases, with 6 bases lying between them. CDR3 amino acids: CASSQEQHSGNTIYF. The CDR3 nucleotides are TGCGCCAGCAGCCAAGAACAGCACTCTGGAAACACCATATATTTT.

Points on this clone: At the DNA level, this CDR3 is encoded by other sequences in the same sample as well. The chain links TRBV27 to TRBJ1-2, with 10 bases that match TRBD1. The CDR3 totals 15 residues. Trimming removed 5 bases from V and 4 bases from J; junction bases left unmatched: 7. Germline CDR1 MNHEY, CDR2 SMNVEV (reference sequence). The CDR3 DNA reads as TGTGCCAGCAGTCCCCGGACAGGGGGGGCCTATGGCTACACCTTC. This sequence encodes CASSPRTGGAYGYTF.

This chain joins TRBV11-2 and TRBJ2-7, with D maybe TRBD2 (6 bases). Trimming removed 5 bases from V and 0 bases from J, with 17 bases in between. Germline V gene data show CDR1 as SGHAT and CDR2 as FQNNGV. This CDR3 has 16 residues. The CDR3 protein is CASSPQTRGSSYEQYF. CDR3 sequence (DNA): TGTGCCAGCAGCCCCCAGACGCGGGGAAGCTCCTACGAGCAGTACTTC.

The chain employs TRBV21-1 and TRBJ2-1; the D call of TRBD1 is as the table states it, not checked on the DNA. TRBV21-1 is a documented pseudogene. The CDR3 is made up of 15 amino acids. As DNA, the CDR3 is TGTGCCAGCAGCATGAATCCAGGGGGAGTGAATGAGCAGTTCTTC. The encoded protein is CASSMNPGGVNEQFF.

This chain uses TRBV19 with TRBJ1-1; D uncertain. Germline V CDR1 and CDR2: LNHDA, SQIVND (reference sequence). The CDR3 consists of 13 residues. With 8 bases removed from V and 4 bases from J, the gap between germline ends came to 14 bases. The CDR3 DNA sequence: TGTGCCAGTTTGAGGACTCCGTCCACTGAAGCTTTCTTT. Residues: CASLRTPSTEAFF.

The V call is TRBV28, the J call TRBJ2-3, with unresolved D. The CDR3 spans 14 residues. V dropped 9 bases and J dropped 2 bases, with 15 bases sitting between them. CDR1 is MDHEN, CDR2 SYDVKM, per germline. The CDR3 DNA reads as TGTGCCAGTAGTCCGTGGATCCTCACAGATACGCAGTATTTT. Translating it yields CASSPWILTDTQYF.

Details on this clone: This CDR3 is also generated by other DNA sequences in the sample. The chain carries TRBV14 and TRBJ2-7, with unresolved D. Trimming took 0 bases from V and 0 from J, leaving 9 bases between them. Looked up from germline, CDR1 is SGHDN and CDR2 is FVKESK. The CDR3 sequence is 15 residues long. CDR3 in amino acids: CASSQEEASSYEQYF. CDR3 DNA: TGTGCCAGCAGCCAAGAAGAGGCCAGCTCCTACGAGCAGTACTTC.

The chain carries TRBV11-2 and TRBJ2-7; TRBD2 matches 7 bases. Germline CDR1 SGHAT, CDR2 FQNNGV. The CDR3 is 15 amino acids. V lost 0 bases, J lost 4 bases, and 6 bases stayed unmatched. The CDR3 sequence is CASSLEYGTIYEQYF. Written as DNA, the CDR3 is TGTGCCAGCAGCTTAGAGTATGGGACTATTTACGAGCAGTACTTC.

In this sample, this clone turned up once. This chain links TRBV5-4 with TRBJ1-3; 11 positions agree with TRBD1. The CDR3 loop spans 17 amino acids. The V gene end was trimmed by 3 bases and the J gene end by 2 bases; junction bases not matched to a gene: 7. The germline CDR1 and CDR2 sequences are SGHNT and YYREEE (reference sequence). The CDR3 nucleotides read TGTGCCAGCAGCTGGGACAGGGGGGTCGTCGCTGGAAACACCATATATTTT. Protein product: CASSWDRGVVAGNTIYF.

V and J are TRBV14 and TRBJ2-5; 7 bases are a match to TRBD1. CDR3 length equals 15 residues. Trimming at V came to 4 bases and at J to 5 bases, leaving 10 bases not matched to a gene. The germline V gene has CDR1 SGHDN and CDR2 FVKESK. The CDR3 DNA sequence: TGTGCCAGCAGCCGCTATACAGGGGTACGGGAGACCCAGTACTTC. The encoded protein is CASSRYTGVRETQYF.